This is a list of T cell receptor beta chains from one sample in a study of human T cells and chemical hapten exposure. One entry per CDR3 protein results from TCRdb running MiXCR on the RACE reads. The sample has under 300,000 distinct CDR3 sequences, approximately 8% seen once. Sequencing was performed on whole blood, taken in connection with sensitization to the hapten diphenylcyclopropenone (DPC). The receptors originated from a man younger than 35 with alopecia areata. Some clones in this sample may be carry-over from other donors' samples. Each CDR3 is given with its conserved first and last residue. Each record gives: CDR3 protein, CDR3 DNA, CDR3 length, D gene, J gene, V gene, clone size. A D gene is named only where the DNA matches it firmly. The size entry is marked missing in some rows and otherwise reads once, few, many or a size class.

CDR3 protein: CASSLGPPLNYGYTF
CDR3 DNA: TGTGCCAGCAGCTTAGGGCCCCCGCTTAACTATGGCTACACCTTC
CDR3 length: 15
D gene: -
J gene: TRBJ1-2
V gene: TRBV7-6
clone size: many

CDR3 protein: CASSNTPGLAGGMVYNEQFF
CDR3 DNA: TGTGCCAGCAGCAATACACCGGGACTAGCGGGGGGAATGGTCTACAATGAGCAGTTCTTC
CDR3 length: 20
D gene: TRBD2
J gene: TRBJ2-1
V gene: TRBV7-2
clone size: -

CDR3 protein: CSVDRESTGELFF
CDR3 DNA: TGCAGCGTTGACCGGGAATCCACCGGGGAGCTGTTTTTT
CDR3 length: 13
D gene: -
J gene: TRBJ2-2
V gene: TRBV29-1
clone size: few

CDR3 protein: CASSPRTENTEAFF
CDR3 DNA: TGCGCCAGCAGCCCACGGACAGAGAACACTGAAGCTTTCTTT
CDR3 length: 14
D gene: -
J gene: TRBJ1-1
V gene: TRBV5-1
clone size: -

CDR3 protein: CASSFYRGSNTEAFF
CDR3 DNA: TGTGCCAGCAGCTTTTACAGGGGGTCAAACACTGAAGCTTTCTTT
CDR3 length: 15
D gene: TRBD1
J gene: TRBJ1-1
V gene: TRBV5-5
clone size: few

CDR3 protein: CASSLGQGRADTQYF
CDR3 DNA: TGTGCCAGCAGCTTAGGGCAGGGAAGGGCAGATACGCAGTATTTT
CDR3 length: 15
D gene: -
J gene: TRBJ2-3
V gene: TRBV7-9
clone size: -

CDR3 protein: CASSQEVGGTETQYF
CDR3 DNA: TGCGCCAGCAGCCAAGAAGTGGGGGGAACGGAGACCCAGTACTTC
CDR3 length: 15
D gene: -
J gene: TRBJ2-5
V gene: TRBV4-1
clone size: many

CDR3 protein: CSVERQLNTEAFF
CDR3 DNA: TGCAGCGTTGAACGACAGTTGAACACTGAAGCTTTCTTT
CDR3 length: 13
D gene: -
J gene: TRBJ1-1
V gene: TRBV29-1
clone size: many

CDR3 protein: CASSTRPGELQPQHF
CDR3 DNA: TGTGCCAGCAGTACCCGCCCAGGGGAATTACAGCCCCAGCATTTT
CDR3 length: 15
D gene: -
J gene: TRBJ1-5
V gene: TRBV6-2/TRBV6-3
clone size: many

CDR3 protein: CASSRTGSAEAFF
CDR3 DNA: TGCGCCAGCAGCCGAACAGGGTCTGCTGAAGCTTTCTTT
CDR3 length: 13
D gene: -
J gene: TRBJ1-1
V gene: TRBV10-1
clone size: few

CDR3 protein: CASSRPELAGELFF
CDR3 DNA: TGTGCCAGCAGCAGACCTGAATTGGCCGGGGAGCTGTTTTTT
CDR3 length: 14
D gene: -
J gene: TRBJ2-2
V gene: TRBV28
clone size: few

CDR3 protein: CASSLSGFYNSPLHF
CDR3 DNA: TGTGCCAGCAGTTTATCGGGGTTTTATAATTCACCCCTCCACTTT
CDR3 length: 15
D gene: -
J gene: TRBJ1-6
V gene: TRBV12-3/TRBV12-4
clone size: few

CDR3 protein: CASSLSHRLGVEQFF
CDR3 DNA: TGCGCCAGCAGCCTATCCCACCGGCTGGGGGTGGAGCAGTTCTTC
CDR3 length: 15
D gene: -
J gene: TRBJ2-1
V gene: TRBV4-3
clone size: many

CDR3 protein: CASSPMAGVYQPQHF
CDR3 DNA: TGTGCCAGTTCCCCAATGGCAGGGGTTTATCAGCCCCAGCATTTT
CDR3 length: 15
D gene: -
J gene: TRBJ1-5
V gene: TRBV27
clone size: -

CDR3 protein: CATKERTGRGYNEQFF
CDR3 DNA: TGTGCCACCAAAGAGAGGACAGGGCGAGGCTACAATGAGCAGTTCTTC
CDR3 length: 16
D gene: TRBD1
J gene: TRBJ2-1
V gene: TRBV11-2
clone size: few

CDR3 protein: CASSPEGQGNTEAFF
CDR3 DNA: TGCGCCAGCAGCCCGGAGGGACAGGGGAACACTGAAGCTTTCTTT
CDR3 length: 15
D gene: TRBD1
J gene: TRBJ1-1
V gene: TRBV5-1
clone size: few